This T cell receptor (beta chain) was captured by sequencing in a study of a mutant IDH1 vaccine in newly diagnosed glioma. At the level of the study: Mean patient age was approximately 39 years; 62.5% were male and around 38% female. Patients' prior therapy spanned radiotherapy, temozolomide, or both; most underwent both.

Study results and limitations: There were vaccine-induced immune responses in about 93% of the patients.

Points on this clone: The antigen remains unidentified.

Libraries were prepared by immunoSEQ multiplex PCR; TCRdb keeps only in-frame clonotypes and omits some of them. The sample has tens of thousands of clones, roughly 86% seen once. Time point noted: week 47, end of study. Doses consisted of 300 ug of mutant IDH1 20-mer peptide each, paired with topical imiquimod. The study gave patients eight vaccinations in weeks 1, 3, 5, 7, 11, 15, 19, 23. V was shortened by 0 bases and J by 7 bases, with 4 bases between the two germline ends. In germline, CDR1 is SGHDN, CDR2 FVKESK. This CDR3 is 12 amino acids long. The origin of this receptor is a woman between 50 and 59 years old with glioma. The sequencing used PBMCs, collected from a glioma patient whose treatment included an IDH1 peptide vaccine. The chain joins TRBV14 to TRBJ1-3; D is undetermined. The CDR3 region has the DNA TGTGCCAGCAGCCAAGACGGGAACACCATATATTTT. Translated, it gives CASSQDGNTIYF. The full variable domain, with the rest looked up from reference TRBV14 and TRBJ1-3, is EAGVTQFPSHSVIEKGQTVTLRCDPISGHDNLYWYRRVMGKEIKFLLHFVKESKQDESGMPNNRFLAERTGGTYSTLKVQPAELEDSGVYFCASSQDGNTIYFGEGSWLTVV.